This TCR beta chain was sequenced in a study of CD8+CD57+ T cells in acquired aplastic anemia. Genomic DNA templated the TCR beta VDJ and CDR3 profiling. TCRdb called the reads again in MiXCR, with one record for every CDR3 protein. The table records 150,000 or so distinct CDR3 sequences, 52% of them present only once. This clonotype was seen many times. The antigen remains undetermined. Overall study results and limits: Patients and healthy controls showed no significant CD8+ Simpson's diversity difference. About 30 was the count of CD8+ CDR3 sequences that patients shared with controls.

CDR3 length: 15 residues. The germline V and J ends were trimmed by 6 bases and 3 bases, with 18 bases remaining between them. Patients who underwent sequencing had shown CD8+CD57+ cell expansion by flow cytometry. The source of this sequence is a human donor with aplastic anemia. The sequencing sample was made of sorted CD4+, CD8+, or CD8+CD57+ T cells (not recorded which) from PBMCs. The chain carries TRBV12-3 or TRBV12-4 and TRBJ2-7; D perhaps matches TRBD1 (7 bases). Here the CDR3 reads CASSPRRGLFYEQYF. The CDR3 DNA is TGTGCCAGCAGCCCCAGGAGGGGGCTTTTCTACGAGCAGTACTTC.